This record covers a single T cell receptor (beta chain). The assay was immunoSEQ multiplex PCR, and TCRdb's table has in-frame clones only and misses some. The table has some 190,000 clones, roughly 83% seen once. The source of the sample is a study of blood T cell repertoires in COVID-19. As for the study in general: Spain, Italy and the United States supplied samples that represented acute and convalescent COVID-19.

The V gene's germline CDR1 is MNHEY and CDR2 SVGAGI. CDR3 length: 16 amino acids. Trimming removed 2 bases from V and 9 bases from J; junction bases left unmatched: 8. Participants were aged about 18 to 100 years from around 24 US areas. The origin of this receptor is a woman aged 30 to 39 who had recovered from COVID-19. Sequencing was carried out using PBMCs or T cells enriched from blood (not recorded which). The chain recombines TRBV6-5 with TRBJ1-6; 9 nucleotides line up with TRBD1. The CDR3 sequence is CASSYGTGSTLSPLHF. Here the CDR3 DNA reads TGTGCCAGCAGTTACGGGACAGGGAGTACCCTTTCACCCCTCCACTTT.